This entry lists 32 T cell receptor beta chains sequenced from one sample in a study of T-cell memory formation after mild COVID-19. MiXCR was run by TCRdb on the 5' RACE reads, yielding one entry per CDR3 protein. This sample carries approximately 210,000 distinct CDR3 sequences, about 27% of them seen once, and the ten largest clones take 9.5% to 12%. The source material was PBMCs or a T cell subset sorted from them (not recorded which). The source of these receptors is an adult woman who had mild COVID-19 (a few samples of this study predate the infection). Cell type and time point are not known.

This clonotype has only a few counts. The chain is built from TRBV5-6 and TRBJ1-5; D gene ambiguous. The V end lost 3 bases, the J end lost 3 bases, and 19 bases lay between the germline ends. This CDR3 has 17 amino acids. CDR1 and CDR2 from the germline V gene are SGHDT and YYEEEE. CDR3 sequence: CASSSQRGHMINQPQHF. The CDR3 bases are TGTGCCAGCAGCTCACAAAGAGGGCATATGATCAATCAGCCCCAGCATTTT.

This clonotype appeared a few times. The V gene is TRBV20-1, the J gene TRBJ2-1; D is unresolved. Deletions cut 8 bases from V and 6 bases from J, with 8 bases between. Germline CDR1 reads DFQATT; CDR2 reads SNEGSKA (reference sequence). The CDR3 has 10 amino acids. As DNA, the CDR3 is TGCAGTTTCTTCGCCAATGAGCAGTTCTTC. The encoded protein is CSFFANEQFF.

The rearrangement links TRBV5-1 to TRBJ2-6, with D perhaps TRBD2 (5 bases). Trimming stripped 0 bases from V and 4 bases from J, with 11 bases between. CDR1 and CDR2 from the germline V gene are SGHRS and YFSETQ. The CDR3 is made up of 16 amino acids. The CDR3, as DNA: TGCGCCAGCAGCTTGGATTCGGGGTCCGGGGCCAACGTCCTGACTTTC. As protein: CASSLDSGSGANVLTF.

Only a few counts were recorded for this clonotype. The J gene is TRBJ2-1, the V gene TRBV5-4, with D perhaps being TRBD1 or TRBD2 (5 bases each). Germline CDR1 and CDR2: SGHNT and YYREEE (reference sequence). The V and J ends lost 4 bases and 4 bases respectively, with 21 bases between them. This CDR3 comprises 17 residues. CDR3 sequence (DNA): TGTGCCAGCAGCCGAACAACCGGGACCCGACTTTACAATGAGCAGTTCTTC. Protein product: CASSRTTGTRLYNEQFF.

This clonotype was found a few times. V usage is TRBV2 and J usage is TRBJ2-1, with a possible D match to TRBD2 (5 bases). This CDR3 is built from 15 residues. V lost 1 base, J lost 3 bases, and 10 bases lay in between. From germline, CDR1 is SNHLY and CDR2 FYNNEI. The CDR3: CASSEGSGGYNEQFF. DNA of the CDR3: TGTGCCAGCAGTGAAGGCAGCGGAGGCTACAATGAGCAGTTCTTC.

This clonotype was picked up a small number of times. The V call is TRBV19, the J call TRBJ1-1, with D unresolved. The CDR3 is made up of 15 amino acids. CDR1 is LNHDA and CDR2 is SQIVND in the germline V gene (reference sequence). V was clipped by 3 bases and J by 0 bases, with 11 bases between them. CDR3 bases: TGTGCCAGTAGTATGATTTGGCAGATGAACACTGAAGCTTTCTTT. Protein: CASSMIWQMNTEAFF.

The J gene is TRBJ1-1, the V gene TRBV12-3 or TRBV12-4; the D is unclear. V was clipped by 2 bases and J by 1 base, with 14 bases between them. This CDR3 contains 16 residues. The CDR3 loop is CASSLSGNRANTEAFF. DNA of the CDR3: TGTGCCAGCAGTTTATCGGGGAACAGAGCGAACACTGAAGCTTTCTTT.

This clonotype turned up a few times. The rearrangement links TRBV5-6 to TRBJ2-7, with TRBD1 matching 8 bases. Germline-derived CDR1 and CDR2 are SGHDT and YYEEEE. The CDR3 is 14 amino acids. The junction had 4 bases not matched to a gene; V was cut back by 2 bases and J by 3 bases. In DNA form, the CDR3 reads TGTGCCAGCAGCTTCGAGGACAGGGTCTACGAGCAGTACTTC. Translating gives CASSFEDRVYEQYF.

This clonotype was counted between two and nine times. This rearrangement joins TRBV7-9 to TRBJ1-3, with D tentatively TRBD1 (5 bases). Trimming cost V 6 bases and J 2 bases, with 17 bases left between them. Looked up from germline, CDR1 is SEHNR and CDR2 is FQNEAQ (reference sequence). There are 16 residues in the CDR3. CDR3 DNA: TGTGCCAGCAGGGCACGGGGGAATCATGCTGGAAACACCATATATTTT. Its translation is CASRARGNHAGNTIYF.

The gene calls are TRBV7-9 and TRBJ1-5, with D uncertain. Germline V lookup: CDR1 SEHNR, CDR2 FQNEAQ (reference sequence). The CDR3 consists of 13 residues. V was cut by 2 bases and J by 4 bases, with 6 bases left in between. The CDR3, as DNA: TGTGCCAGCAGCTTACAAGAGAATCAGCCCCAGCATTTT. Protein product: CASSLQENQPQHF. Complete variable domain (other parts from reference TRBV7-9 and TRBJ1-5): DTGVSQNPRHKITKRGQNVTFRCDPISEHNRLYWYRQTLGQGPEFLTYFQNEAQLEKSRLLSDRFSAERPKGSFSTLEIQRTEQGDSAMYLCASSLQENQPQHFGDGTRLSIL.

This chain links TRBV6-5 with TRBJ2-7; D may be TRBD2 (5 bases). CDR1 and CDR2 (germline): MNHEY, SVGAGI. This CDR3 is 16 amino acids long. Trimming stripped 6 bases from V and 3 bases from J, with 21 bases between. The CDR3 DNA sequence: TGTGCCAGCAGCCGCACCCACTCCACTAGGGTCTACGAGCAGTACTTC. Its translation is CASSRTHSTRVYEQYF.

This clonotype was counted a few times. The J gene is TRBJ2-1, the V gene TRBV2; D may be TRBD2 (6 bases). CDR3 length equals 16 residues. Trimming left V 4 bases short and J 0 bases short, with 13 bases between. The germline CDR1 and CDR2 sequences are SNHLY and FYNNEI. CDR3 in DNA: TGTGCCAGCAGTGTAATCGGGACTGACTCCTACAATGAGCAGTTCTTC. This codes for CASSVIGTDSYNEQFF.

The genes are TRBV4-1 and TRBJ1-1; no clear D. This CDR3 region has 16 residues. In germline, CDR1 is MGHRA, CDR2 YSYEKL. V dropped 2 bases and J dropped 2 bases, with 15 bases sitting between them. The CDR3 nucleotides are TGCGCCAGCAGCCAACCCCTCCCCGTGCCCAACACTGAAGCTTTCTTT. It translates to CASSQPLPVPNTEAFF.

The chain couples TRBV20-1 to TRBJ2-3; D is perhaps TRBD2 (5 bases). V was pared by 3 bases and J by 2 bases, with 12 bases between. The CDR3 totals 14 residues. Germline CDR1 DFQATT, CDR2 SNEGSKA (reference sequence). The CDR3 region has the DNA TGCAGTGCTAGTGAGGACTCGTACACAGATACGCAGTATTTT. Protein sequence: CSASEDSYTDTQYF.

V and J are TRBV20-1 and TRBJ2-3; 9 nucleotides line up with TRBD2. The V and J ends lost 5 bases and 1 base, in that order; junction bases with no gene match: 4. Per the germline V gene, CDR1 is DFQATT and CDR2 is SNEGSKA (reference sequence). The CDR3 has 14 residues. This CDR3 is CSAGSGGRTDTQYF. As DNA, the CDR3 is TGCAGTGCTGGTAGCGGGGGCCGCACAGATACGCAGTATTTT.

This clonotype was found once. The rearrangement joins TRBV30 to TRBJ1-2; TRBD1 matches at 7 bases. CDR1 is GTSNPN, CDR2 SVGIG, per germline (reference sequence). The J segment lost 7 bases and the V segment lost 2 bases, leaving 10 bases of the junction unmatched. The CDR3 sequence is 14 residues long. The CDR3 nucleotides are TGTGCCTGGAGTCCCCTCTACAGGGGAGGTGGCTACACCTTC. This encodes CAWSPLYRGGGYTF.

This rearrangement joins TRBV27 to TRBJ2-7, with D possibly TRBD1 on 6 matching bases. Germline V gene sequence: CDR1 MNHEY, CDR2 SMNVEV (reference sequence). The CDR3 consists of 13 residues. V dropped 2 bases and J dropped 8 bases, with 13 bases sitting between them. The CDR3 DNA follows: TGTGCCAGCAGTTTAGTACAGGGAGAGAAGCAGTACTTC. Its translation is CASSLVQGEKQYF.

This clonotype was seen a few times. This chain links TRBV27 with TRBJ2-7; D may be TRBD1 or TRBD2 (5 bases each). Trimming stripped 3 bases from V and 1 base from J, with 10 bases between. Germline V gene sequence: CDR1 MNHEY, CDR2 SMNVEV (reference sequence). This CDR3 region has 14 residues. The CDR3 sequence: CASSFQGPSYEQYF. Written as DNA, the CDR3 is TGTGCCAGCAGTTTTCAGGGACCTTCCTACGAGCAGTACTTC.

The gene calls are TRBV7-8 and TRBJ2-3; 9 bases are shared with TRBD1. Per the germline V gene, CDR1 is SGHVS and CDR2 is FQNEAQ. The CDR3 runs to 15 residues. With 5 bases clipped from V and 4 bases from J, the junction kept 7 bases outside the gene matches. The CDR3 DNA is TGTGCCAGCAGCCGCCCGGGACAGGGACCAGATACGCAGTATTTT. Translated, it gives CASSRPGQGPDTQYF.

A few counts support this clonotype. The chain couples TRBV7-9 to TRBJ2-3; no clear D gene. Trimming left V 8 bases short and J 1 base short, with 10 bases between. The CDR3 runs to 13 residues. Per the germline V gene, CDR1 is SEHNR and CDR2 is FQNEAQ (reference sequence). The CDR3: CASSSQRTDTQYF. The CDR3 nucleotides read TGTGCCAGCTCCAGCCAACGCACAGATACGCAGTATTTT.

The chain carries TRBV5-1 and TRBJ2-7, with D perhaps assigned TRBD1 or TRBD2 (5 bases each). Germline V gene sequence: CDR1 SGHRS, CDR2 YFSETQ. Trimming took 4 bases from V and 6 from J, leaving 17 bases between them. The CDR3 length is 14 residues. The CDR3 DNA reads as TGCGCCAGCAGCCTGGCCCAGGGAGTTGGCGAGCAGTACTTC. Protein: CASSLAQGVGEQYF.

The sample holds a few counts of this clonotype. The chain uses TRBV7-9 and TRBJ2-3; D is perhaps TRBD1 or TRBD2 (5 bases each). Deletions cut 5 bases from V and 2 bases from J, with 14 bases between. There are 15 residues in the CDR3. Germline V gene data show CDR1 as SEHNR and CDR2 as FQNEAQ (reference sequence). The CDR3 protein is CASSAKVGPTDTQYF. The CDR3 DNA follows: TGTGCCAGCAGCGCCAAGGTGGGACCCACAGATACGCAGTATTTT.

This clonotype has only a few counts. This sequence joins TRBV7-9 and TRBJ2-1; 9 bases are shared with TRBD2. The ends lost 5 bases at V and 8 bases at J; junction bases unmatched: 10. Per the germline V gene, CDR1 is SEHNR and CDR2 is FQNEAQ (reference sequence). The CDR3 is 15 amino acids. The CDR3 protein is CASSPKAGGGDEQFF. In DNA, the CDR3 is TGTGCCAGCAGCCCCAAAGCGGGAGGTGGGGATGAGCAGTTCTTC.

In its sample, this clonotype was seen a few times. CDR3 coding DNA: TGTGCCAGCAGCTCCGTTAGGGGCCCCACCTACGAGCAGTACTTC. Its protein is CASSSVRGPTYEQYF. The chain uses TRBV7-3 and TRBJ2-7; a possible D gene is TRBD1 (5 bases). CDR1 and CDR2 from the germline V gene are SGHTA and FQGTGA. Trimming removed 4 bases from V and 2 bases from J, with 15 bases in between. This CDR3 is 15 amino acids long. Drawing the rest from reference TRBV7-3 and TRBJ2-7, the complete variable domain is GAGVSQTPSNKVTEKGKYVELRCDPISGHTALYWYRQSLGQGPEFLIYFQGTGAADDSGLPNDRFFAVRPEGSVSTLKIQRTERGDSAVYLCASSSVRGPTYEQYFGPGTRLTVT.

This clonotype was seen only a few times. V is TRBV30 and J is TRBJ2-1, with 12 bases lining up with TRBD2. Germline V gene data show CDR1 as GTSNPN and CDR2 as SVGIG (reference sequence). V was pared by 1 base and J by 4 bases, with 2 bases of the junction left unmatched. The CDR3 spans 15 residues. The CDR3 sequence: CAWSGLAGEYNEQFF. For the CDR3, the DNA is TGTGCCTGGAGTGGACTAGCGGGGGAGTACAATGAGCAGTTCTTC.

The V gene is TRBV19, the J gene TRBJ2-3; D may be TRBD2 (6 bases). The CDR3 runs 15 residues. Germline-derived CDR1 and CDR2 are LNHDA and SQIVND (reference sequence). V was pared by 5 bases and J by 8 bases, with 20 bases between. CDR3 in DNA: TGTGCCAGTAGTCCCGGGGGAGGAAGATTGGGTACGCAGTATTTT. This codes for CASSPGGGRLGTQYF. The variable domain in full, completed from reference TRBV19 and TRBJ2-3, reads DGGITQSPKYLFRKEGQNVTLSCEQNLNHDAMYWYRQDPGQGLRLIYYSQIVNDFQKGDIAEGYSVSREKKESFPLTVTSAQKNPTAFYLCASSPGGGRLGTQYFGPGTRLTVL.

This clonotype was counted at least ten times. The rearrangement uses TRBV7-6 and TRBJ2-5; 10 positions match TRBD2. The V gene's germline CDR1 is SGHVS and CDR2 FNYEAQ. The CDR3 covers 16 residues. Germline trimming cut 5 bases from V and 0 bases from J; bases unmatched to any gene: 6. CDR3 region: CASSLWTSGNQETQYF. CDR3 nucleotides: TGTGCCAGCAGCCTTTGGACTAGCGGAAACCAAGAGACCCAGTACTTC.

The chain joins TRBV6-6 to TRBJ2-3; D may be TRBD1 or TRBD2 (5 bases each). This CDR3 is built from 13 residues. Germline CDR1 is MNHNY and CDR2 is SVGAGI (reference sequence). V dropped 2 bases and J dropped 7 bases, with 10 bases sitting between them. The CDR3 here is CASSYLWGNTQYF. Written as DNA, the CDR3 is TGTGCCAGCAGTTACCTATGGGGGAATACGCAGTATTTT.

This CDR3 is CASSLGLGFEVTQYF. CDR3 DNA: TGTGCCAGCAGCTTGGGACTAGGGTTCGAAGTGACCCAGTACTTC. This chain connects TRBV5-5 to TRBJ2-5; possible D gene TRBD2, 6 bases. Trimming removed 0 bases from V and 7 bases from J, with 16 bases in between. The CDR3 extends over 15 amino acids. From germline, CDR1 is SGHKS and CDR2 YYEKEE (reference sequence). Full variable domain (rest looked up from reference TRBV5-5 and TRBJ2-5): DAGVTQSPTHLIKTRGQQVTLRCSPISGHKSVSWYQQVLGQGPQFIFQYYEKEERGRGNFPDRFSARQFPNYSSELNVNALLLGDSALYLCASSLGLGFEVTQYFGPGTRLLVL.

V is TRBV20-1 and J is TRBJ2-2, with 9 bases fitting TRBD1. CDR1 is DFQATT and CDR2 is SNEGSKA in the germline V gene (reference sequence). The CDR3 sequence is 15 residues long. V lost 5 bases, J lost 3 bases, and 7 bases stayed unmatched. In nucleotides, the CDR3 is TGCAGTGCTCCCCTTCGGGACAGGGACACCGGGGAGCTGTTTTTT. As protein: CSAPLRDRDTGELFF.

This chain joins TRBV7-9 and TRBJ1-3; TRBD1 aligns across 8 bases. With 3 bases clipped from V and 4 bases from J, the junction kept 5 bases outside the gene matches. The V gene's germline CDR1 is SEHNR and CDR2 FQNEAQ (reference sequence). There are 15 residues in the CDR3. The CDR3: CASSLVRGQGNTIYF. The CDR3 nucleotides are TGTGCCAGCAGCTTGGTCAGGGGGCAAGGAAACACCATATATTTT.

The chain is built from TRBV29-1 and TRBJ1-1, with D possibly matching TRBD1 (5 bases). Germline V gene sequence: CDR1 SQVTM, CDR2 ANQGSEA. Trimming cost V 1 base and J 8 bases, with 17 bases left between them. The length of the CDR3 is 14 residues. The DNA of the CDR3 is TGCAGCGTTGAAGGATCTCAGGAGGGGCCCGAAGCTTTCTTT. Protein sequence: CSVEGSQEGPEAFF. The entire variable domain, with the rest obtained from reference TRBV29-1 and TRBJ1-1, is as follows: SAVISQKPSRDICQRGTSLTIQCQVDSQVTMMFWYRQQPGQSLTLIATANQGSEATYESGFVIDKFPISRPNLTFSTLTVSNMSPEDSSIYLCSVEGSQEGPEAFFGQGTRLTVV.